The sequence of this TCR beta chain was determined in a study of blood T cell repertoires in COVID-19. Method: immunoSEQ multiplex PCR; TCRdb's copy keeps in-frame clones and lacks some. The sample has fewer than 250,000 clones; about nine tenths are singletons. V was shortened by 3 bases and J by 7 bases, with 10 bases between the two germline ends. CDR3 size: 13 residues. The germline V gene encodes CDR1 SGHVS and CDR2 FQNEAQ. The sequenced sample consisted of peripheral blood. The chain recombines TRBV7-8 with TRBJ1-5; D perhaps matches TRBD1 (5 bases). The source of this sequence is a woman between 45 and 60 years old with acute or convalescent COVID-19. Written as DNA, the CDR3 is TGTGCCAGCAGCTTTCAGGGTGCCCAGCCCCAGCATTTT. Translated: CASSFQGAQPQHF.